Listed below are T cell receptor beta chains from one sample, sequenced in a study of blood T cells in healthy people across ages. TCRdb passed the 5' RACE reads through MiXCR, listing each CDR3 protein once. This repertoire shows around 1.7 million distinct CDR3 sequences, 28% found once; its top ten account for roughly 8%. Sequencing was performed on blood. These receptors were obtained from a woman aged 30 to 39 in good health. Each CDR3 is given with its conserved first and last residue. Each record gives: J gene, D gene, V gene, CDR3 length, clone size, CDR3 DNA, CDR3 protein. D genes are given only for firm matches. Expanded clones are given a class, and other clones once, few, many or no size at all.

J: TRBJ2-7; D: TRBD2; V: TRBV6-5; length: 15; size: NA; DNA: TGTGCCAGCAGTTACTCAAGCGGGGCGCCCTACGAGCAGTACTTC; CDR3: CASSYSSGAPYEQYF
J: TRBJ2-7; D: TRBD2; V: TRBV20-1; length: 17; size: many; DNA: TGCAGTGCTAGTCGGGGGGTTGGCGGGGGGTCCGGCAACGAGCAGTACTTC; CDR3: CSASRGVGGGSGNEQYF
J: TRBJ2-7; D: NA; V: TRBV20-1; length: 14; size: NA; DNA: TGCAGTGCTAGAGACAGGCCTAGCTCCTACGAGCAGTACTTC; CDR3: CSARDRPSSYEQYF
J: TRBJ2-2; D: NA; V: TRBV5-1; length: 16; size: NA; DNA: TGCGCCAGCAGCTTGGCGGGGACCGCAGGAACCGGGGAGCTGTTTTTT; CDR3: CASSLAGTAGTGELFF
J: TRBJ1-4; D: TRBD1; V: TRBV7-2; length: 15; size: NA; DNA: TGTGCCAGCAGCCCGCGGACAGGGGGACGGGAAAAACTGTTTTTT; CDR3: CASSPRTGGREKLFF
J: TRBJ2-5; D: TRBD2; V: TRBV5-4; length: 17; size: many; DNA: TGTGCCAGCAGCACCCGCCTGGCACTAGCGGTACAAGAGACCCAGTACTTC; CDR3: CASSTRLALAVQETQYF
J: TRBJ2-7; D: NA; V: TRBV5-1; length: 16; size: many; DNA: TGCGCCAGCAGCTTGGGACCAGCCGACAAAATTTACGAGCAGTACTTC; CDR3: CASSLGPADKIYEQYF
J: TRBJ1-2; D: NA; V: TRBV2; length: 13; size: NA; DNA: TGTGCCAGCAGGGATGGAAGGTTTCGTGGCTACACCTTC; CDR3: CASRDGRFRGYTF
J: TRBJ2-3; D: TRBD2; V: TRBV6-2/TRBV6-3; length: 16; size: NA; DNA: TGTGCCAGCAGACCCGCTAGCGGGAGGGACACAGATACGCAGTATTTT; CDR3: CASRPASGRDTDTQYF
J: TRBJ1-2; D: NA; V: TRBV28; length: 15; size: NA; DNA: TGTGCCAGCAGTTTGATCCAAAGGGGGGGGGATGGCTACACCTTC; CDR3: CASSLIQRGGDGYTF
J: TRBJ1-2; D: NA; V: TRBV9; length: 13; size: many; DNA: TGTGCCAGCAGCGTAGCTGCCAGGGATGGCTACACCTTC; CDR3: CASSVAARDGYTF
J: TRBJ1-2; D: NA; V: TRBV20-1; length: 13; size: NA; DNA: TGCAGTGCTAGAGTGTACGGGGGCTATGGCTACACCTTC; CDR3: CSARVYGGYGYTF
J: TRBJ1-5; D: TRBD1; V: TRBV11-2; length: 14; size: few; DNA: TGTGCCAGCAGCCAGACAGGGAAGAATCAGCCCCAGCATTTT; CDR3: CASSQTGKNQPQHF
J: TRBJ1-5; D: NA; V: TRBV20-1; length: 14; size: NA; DNA: TGCAGTGCTAGAGCAGGGAATAGCAATCAGCCCCAGCATTTT; CDR3: CSARAGNSNQPQHF
J: TRBJ2-5; D: NA; V: TRBV10-3; length: 14; size: many; DNA: TGTGCCATCAGTGAGTTCGGAGACGGGGAGACCCAGTACTTC; CDR3: CAISEFGDGETQYF
J: TRBJ1-1; D: TRBD1; V: TRBV2; length: 14; size: NA; DNA: TGTGCCAGCAGAACCAGGGGGACGGACACTGAAGCTTTCTTT; CDR3: CASRTRGTDTEAFF
J: TRBJ1-1; D: NA; V: TRBV7-3; length: 17; size: NA; DNA: TGTGCCAGCAGCTTAAGAGTACAAAGGCTCATGAACACTGAAGCTTTCTTT; CDR3: CASSLRVQRLMNTEAFF
J: TRBJ1-2; D: NA; V: TRBV4-3; length: 14; size: few; DNA: TGCGCCAGCAGCCAACAACAGGGAGTTGGCGGCTACACCTTC; CDR3: CASSQQQGVGGYTF
J: TRBJ2-1; D: NA; V: TRBV29-1; length: 10; size: many; DNA: TGCAGCGTTGGTAAGGATGAGCAGTTCTTC; CDR3: CSVGKDEQFF
J: TRBJ2-1; D: NA; V: TRBV15; length: 17; size: once; DNA: TGTGCCACCAGCAGAGGTGATAGCGGCTCTTCCTACAATGAGCAGTTCTTC; CDR3: CATSRGDSGSSYNEQFF
J: TRBJ1-2; D: NA; V: TRBV18; length: 14; size: NA; DNA: TGTGCCAGCTCACCCAGCCACGCTAACTATGGCTACACCTTC; CDR3: CASSPSHANYGYTF
J: TRBJ2-5; D: NA; V: TRBV9; length: 14; size: NA; DNA: TGTGCCAGCAGCGTGGGGGATACCCAAGGCACCCAGTACTTC; CDR3: CASSVGDTQGTQYF
J: TRBJ2-7; D: TRBD2; V: TRBV7-2; length: 15; size: NA; DNA: TGTGCCAGCAGCTTTAGTACTAGCGGAACCTACGAGCAGTACTTC; CDR3: CASSFSTSGTYEQYF
J: TRBJ2-6; D: TRBD1; V: TRBV9; length: 16; size: many; DNA: TGTGCCAGCAGCGCGGAGGACAGGGCTGGGGCCAACGTCCTGACTTTC; CDR3: CASSAEDRAGANVLTF
J: TRBJ2-1; D: TRBD2; V: TRBV13; length: 16; size: NA; DNA: TGTGCCAGCAGCTTACAGAGTAGCGGGAGTGGTGATGAGCAGTTCTTC; CDR3: CASSLQSSGSGDEQFF
J: TRBJ2-7; D: NA; V: TRBV10-3; length: 14; size: NA; DNA: TGTGCCATCAGCTGCGGGACAGATAACTACGAGCAGTACTTC; CDR3: CAISCGTDNYEQYF
J: TRBJ2-7; D: NA; V: TRBV28; length: 14; size: NA; DNA: TGTGCCAGCAGATCTTCAGGGGTGCCGAGCGAGCAGTACTTC; CDR3: CASRSSGVPSEQYF
J: TRBJ2-7; D: TRBD1; V: TRBV2; length: 15; size: NA; DNA: TGTGCCAGCCTTACCGGGACAGTTAGCTCCTACGAGCAGTACTTC; CDR3: CASLTGTVSSYEQYF
J: TRBJ2-1; D: NA; V: TRBV9; length: 14; size: NA; DNA: TGTGCCAGCAGCGTAGAAACCACCCAAAATGAGCAGTTCTTC; CDR3: CASSVETTQNEQFF
J: TRBJ2-5; D: TRBD2; V: TRBV4-1; length: 17; size: few; DNA: TGCGCCAGCAGCCAAGTAAGAGCGGGGGTCCCCCAAGAGACCCAGTACTTC; CDR3: CASSQVRAGVPQETQYF
J: TRBJ2-7; D: TRBD2; V: TRBV4-1; length: 17; size: NA; DNA: TGCGCCAGCAGCCAAAGGGAGCGGGGACTGACCTCCTACGAGCAGTACTTC; CDR3: CASSQRERGLTSYEQYF
J: TRBJ2-5; D: TRBD2; V: TRBV7-2; length: 17; size: NA; DNA: TGTGCCAGCAGCTTAGCCTCCGGGACTAGCGGGAGAGAGACCCAGTACTTC; CDR3: CASSLASGTSGRETQYF
J: TRBJ2-1; D: TRBD2; V: TRBV12-3/TRBV12-4; length: 17; size: few; DNA: TGTGCCAGCAGCTCAAAATGGGCGGGGGGCAGGCACAATGAGCAGTTCTTC; CDR3: CASSSKWAGGRHNEQFF
J: TRBJ1-2; D: TRBD1; V: TRBV7-2; length: 15; size: few; DNA: TGTGCCAGCAGCTTCTATCAGACAGGGTCGGATGGCTACACCTTC; CDR3: CASSFYQTGSDGYTF
J: TRBJ2-5; D: NA; V: TRBV6-1; length: 15; size: NA; DNA: TGTGCCAGCAGATACCAAGGGGTATTGAGGGAGACCCAGTACTTC; CDR3: CASRYQGVLRETQYF
J: TRBJ2-5; D: NA; V: TRBV7-9; length: 18; size: NA; DNA: TGTGCCAGCAGCTCCCCCTGGGGTAGCGGTGTACCCCAAGAGACCCAGTACTTC; CDR3: CASSSPWGSGVPQETQYF
J: TRBJ1-2; D: NA; V: TRBV6-5; length: 14; size: few; DNA: TGTGCCAGCAAGGGGGGGGGCCCCGTCCCGGGCTACACCTTC; CDR3: CASKGGGPVPGYTF
J: TRBJ1-1; D: NA; V: TRBV20-1; length: 14; size: NA; DNA: TGCAGTGCTAGAGATCGGGCCGAGAACACTGAAGCTTTCTTT; CDR3: CSARDRAENTEAFF
J: TRBJ2-2; D: NA; V: TRBV7-6; length: 16; size: many; DNA: TGTGCCAGCAGCTCGTCTGGCGGGGCCTACACCGGGGAGCTGTTTTTT; CDR3: CASSSSGGAYTGELFF
J: TRBJ2-1; D: TRBD2; V: TRBV6-5; length: 16; size: few; DNA: TGTGCCAGCAGTTACACACTAGCGGGAGGGCCCGATGAGCAGTTCTTC; CDR3: CASSYTLAGGPDEQFF
J: TRBJ2-3; D: TRBD2; V: TRBV12-3/TRBV12-4; length: 15; size: NA; DNA: TGTGCCAGCAGCGGCTTAGCGGGGACTGGAGATACGCAGTATTTT; CDR3: CASSGLAGTGDTQYF
J: TRBJ2-1; D: NA; V: TRBV9; length: 15; size: NA; DNA: TGCGCCAGCAGCACCGGGTTGGAATCCTACAATGGGCAGTTCTTC; CDR3: CASSTGLESYNGQFF
J: TRBJ2-7; D: NA; V: TRBV2; length: 12; size: NA; DNA: TGTGCCAGCAGGACCGACCACAATGAGCAGTACTTC; CDR3: CASRTDHNEQYF
J: TRBJ2-1; D: NA; V: TRBV9; length: 14; size: NA; DNA: TGTGCCAGCAACGAAGCGGACTCCTACAATGAGCAGTTCTTC; CDR3: CASNEADSYNEQFF
J: TRBJ1-2; D: NA; V: TRBV12-3/TRBV12-4; length: 11; size: few; DNA: TGTGCCAGTCATAGGGCAAATGGCTACACCTTC; CDR3: CASHRANGYTF
J: TRBJ2-7; D: TRBD2; V: TRBV7-2; length: 15; size: NA; DNA: TGTGCCAGCAGCTTTACCGGGGGGGCGGTCTACGAGCAGTACTTC; CDR3: CASSFTGGAVYEQYF
J: TRBJ1-1; D: NA; V: TRBV10-1; length: 13; size: NA; DNA: TGCGCCAGCAGTCCAGACAGCGACACTGAAGCTTTCTTT; CDR3: CASSPDSDTEAFF
J: TRBJ1-3; D: NA; V: TRBV29-1; length: 13; size: NA; DNA: TGCGGCGTTGCGGGTCTATCTGGAAACACCATATATTTT; CDR3: CGVAGLSGNTIYF
J: TRBJ2-7; D: NA; V: TRBV15; length: 14; size: NA; DNA: TGTGCCACCACCCTGGGAGCGGAGGCCTACGAGCAGTACTTC; CDR3: CATTLGAEAYEQYF